These 6 T cell receptor beta chains were sequenced from one sample in a study of shared clonotypes between healthy human individuals. The repertoire was sequenced with immunoSEQ multiplex PCR; TCRdb's copy has only in-frame clones and lacks some. The sample yields about 820,000 clones, roughly 92% seen once. CD8 cells regarded as naive lacked CD45RO, were positively chosen for CCR7, and omitted terminally differentiated effector memory CD45RA+ cells. Sequencing was performed on naive CD8+ T cells sorted from blood. The receptors originated from a man aged 30 to 45 in good health.

The chain uses TRBV4-1 and TRBJ2-7, with 9 bases that match TRBD2. This CDR3 spans 15 amino acids. The germline gives CDR1 MGHRA, CDR2 YSYEKL. V shed 2 bases and J 6 bases; nucleotides not matched to a gene: 8. The CDR3: CASSQRLADRSEQYF. CDR3 DNA sequence: TGCGCCAGCAGCCAACGACTAGCGGACCGGTCCGAGCAGTACTTC.

The gene calls are TRBV5-1 and TRBJ1-2, with a weak D call TRBD1 (5 bases). The V end lost 1 base, the J end lost 7 bases, and 11 bases lay between the germline ends. The length of the CDR3 is 13 residues. The germline V gene encodes CDR1 SGHRS and CDR2 YFSETQ. Here the CDR3 DNA reads TGCGCCAGCAGCTTGAACCAGGGATCTGGCTACACCTTC. Its protein is CASSLNQGSGYTF.

V gene TRBV7-9 combines with J gene TRBJ2-2; TRBD2 agrees at 12 bases. V was pared by 4 bases and J by 7 bases, with 7 bases of the junction left unmatched. This CDR3 contains 16 residues. Germline values: CDR1 SEHNR, CDR2 FQNEAQ (reference sequence). The chain's CDR3 is CASSSARTSGIGELFF. The CDR3 DNA reads TGTGCCAGCAGCTCCGCGAGGACTAGCGGGATCGGGGAGCTGTTTTTT.

J is TRBJ1-2 and V is TRBV7-8; 9 bases are shared with TRBD1. CDR1 and CDR2 from the germline V gene are SGHVS and FQNEAQ. The CDR3 length is 14 residues. With V trimmed by 5 bases and J by 3 bases, 4 bases remained unmatched. In DNA, the CDR3 is TGTGCCAGCAGCCCGAACAGGGGGCACTATGGCTACACCTTC. Translating it yields CASSPNRGHYGYTF.

The V and J genes are TRBV6-1 and TRBJ2-7; 10 bases align to TRBD2. The CDR3 loop spans 16 amino acids. Germline trimming cut 4 bases from V and 2 bases from J; bases unmatched to any gene: 8. Germline loops: CDR1 MNHNS, CDR2 SASEGT. The CDR3 region has the DNA TGTGCCAGCAGTGGTATTCTAGCGGGAGACCCCTACGAGCAGTACTTC. The encoded protein is CASSGILAGDPYEQYF.

This rearrangement joins TRBV5-4 to TRBJ1-2; a possible D gene is TRBD1 (5 bases). The length of the CDR3 is 15 residues. The germline gives CDR1 SGHNT, CDR2 YYREEE (reference sequence). V gave up 3 bases and J gave up 1 base, with 13 bases separating them. The CDR3 coding sequence is TGTGCCAGCAGCTCAGACAGACGACTTAACTATGGCTACACCTTC. It codes for CASSSDRRLNYGYTF.